Sequencing of this T cell receptor beta chain was carried out in a study of blood T cell repertoires in COVID-19. Study overall: T cells, B-cell-depleted T cells, or PBMCs provided the cDNA or gDNA that served as material.

Sequencing used immunoSEQ multiplex PCR; TCRdb keeps in-frame clones, though not all of them. Of roughly 60,000 clones in the sample, almost 85% were seen once. This CDR3 has 22 amino acids. V was pared by 4 bases and J by 2 bases, with 23 bases of the junction left unmatched. Germline assignment: CDR1 SGDLS and CDR2 YYNGEE. This TCR was recovered from a man aged 55-75 years with acute or convalescent COVID-19. The specimen sequenced was peripheral blood. The chain has TRBV9 and TRBJ2-6; 8 bases are shared with TRBD1. This CDR3 reads CASSPRPTGVGRYMTGANVLTF. The CDR3 bases are TGTGCCAGCAGCCCAAGACCGACAGGGGTTGGACGATATATGACTGGGGCCAACGTCCTGACTTTC.